This TCR beta chain stems from a study of blood T cell repertoires in COVID-19. About the research overall: COVID-19 samples from acute and convalescent phases originated in the United States, Italy and Spain. T cells, B-cell-depleted T cells, or PBMCs provided the cDNA or gDNA that served as material.

V lost 7 bases and J lost 3, with 13 bases in between. The germline gives CDR1 MNHEY, CDR2 SVGAGI. The CDR3 length is 14 residues. Methods used by the authors: Amplified reference gene primers provided the basis for estimating nucleated cell counts. TCRdb's copy holds only in-frame clones and misses some; the assay was immunoSEQ multiplex PCR. The V and J calls and clone size come from that table; D and trimming were worked out from the DNA. This table holds a few hundred thousand clones, around 90% found once. This clonotype was sampled from a woman aged 70-85 years with active or convalescent COVID-19. The rearrangement joins TRBV6-5 to TRBJ1-5, with no clear D. Sequenced: peripheral blood. This CDR3 reads CASTSQDANQPQHF. The CDR3 nucleotides read TGTGCCAGCACCTCTCAGGATGCCAATCAGCCCCAGCATTTT.